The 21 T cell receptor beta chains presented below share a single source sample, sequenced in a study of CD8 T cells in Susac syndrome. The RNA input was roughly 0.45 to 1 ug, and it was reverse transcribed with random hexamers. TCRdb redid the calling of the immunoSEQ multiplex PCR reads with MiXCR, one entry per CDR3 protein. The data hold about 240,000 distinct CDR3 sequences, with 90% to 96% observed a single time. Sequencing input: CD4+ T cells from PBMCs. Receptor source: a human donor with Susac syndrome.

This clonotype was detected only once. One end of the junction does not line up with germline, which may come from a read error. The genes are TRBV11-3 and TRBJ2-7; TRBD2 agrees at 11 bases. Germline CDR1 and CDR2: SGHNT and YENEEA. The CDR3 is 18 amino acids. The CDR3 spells CASSFYASGLAGAYVQYF. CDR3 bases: TGTGCCAGCAGCTTCTACGCCTCTGGACTAGCGGGCGCCTACGTGCAGTACTTC.

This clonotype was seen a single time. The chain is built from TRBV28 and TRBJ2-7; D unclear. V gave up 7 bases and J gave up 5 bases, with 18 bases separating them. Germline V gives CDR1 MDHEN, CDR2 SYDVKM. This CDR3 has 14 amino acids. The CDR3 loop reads CASNWRPPPNEQYF. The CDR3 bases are TGTGCCAGCAATTGGCGGCCTCCCCCCAACGAGCAGTACTTC.

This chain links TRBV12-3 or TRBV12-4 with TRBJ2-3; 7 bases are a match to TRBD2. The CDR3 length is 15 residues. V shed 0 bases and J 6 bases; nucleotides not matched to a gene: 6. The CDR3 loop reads CASSLARLAGDTQYF. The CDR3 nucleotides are TGTGCCAGCAGTTTAGCAAGACTAGCTGGGGATACGCAGTATTTT.

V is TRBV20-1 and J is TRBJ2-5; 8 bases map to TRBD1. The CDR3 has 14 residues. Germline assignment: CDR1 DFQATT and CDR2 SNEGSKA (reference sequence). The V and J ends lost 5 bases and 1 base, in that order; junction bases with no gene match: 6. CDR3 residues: CSAGRTGSQETQYF. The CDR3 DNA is TGCAGTGCTGGACGGACAGGGAGCCAAGAGACCCAGTACTTC.

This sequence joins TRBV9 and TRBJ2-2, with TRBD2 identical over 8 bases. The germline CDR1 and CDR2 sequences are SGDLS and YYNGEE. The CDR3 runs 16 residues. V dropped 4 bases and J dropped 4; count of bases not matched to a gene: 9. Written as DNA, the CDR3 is TGTGCCAGCAGCCCCGGTCTAGCGGGTACCACCGGGGAGCTGTTTTTT. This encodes CASSPGLAGTTGELFF.

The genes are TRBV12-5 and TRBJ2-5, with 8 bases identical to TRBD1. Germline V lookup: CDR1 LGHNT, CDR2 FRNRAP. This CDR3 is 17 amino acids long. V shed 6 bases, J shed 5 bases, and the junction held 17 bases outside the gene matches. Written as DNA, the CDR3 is TGTGCTAGTGGAAATCCATCAGGGGGCACTACCTCGGAGACCCAGTACTTC. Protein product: CASGNPSGGTTSETQYF.

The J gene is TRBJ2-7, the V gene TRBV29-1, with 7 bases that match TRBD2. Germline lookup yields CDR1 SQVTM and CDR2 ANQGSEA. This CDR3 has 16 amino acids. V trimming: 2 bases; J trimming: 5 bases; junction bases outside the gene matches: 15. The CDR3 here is CSVEKYSGTTGNEQYF. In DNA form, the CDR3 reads TGCAGCGTTGAAAAGTATTCCGGGACTACCGGGAACGAGCAGTACTTC.

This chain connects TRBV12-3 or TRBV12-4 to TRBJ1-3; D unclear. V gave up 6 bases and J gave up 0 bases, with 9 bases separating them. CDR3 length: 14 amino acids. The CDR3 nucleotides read TGTGCCAGCAGCGAGTTCCCCTCTGGAAACACCATATATTTT. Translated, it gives CASSEFPSGNTIYF.

CDR3: CASSGTEKTYEQYF. In DNA form, the CDR3 reads TGTGCCAGCAGCGGGACAGAGAAGACCTACGAGCAGTACTTC. The J gene is TRBJ2-7, the V gene TRBV2; 7 nucleotides align to TRBD1. V gave up 6 bases and J gave up 2 bases; unmatched junction bases: 7. This CDR3 spans 14 amino acids. Germline CDR1 reads SNHLY; CDR2 reads FYNNEI. Based on the CDR3 plus reference TRBV2 and TRBJ2-7, the full variable domain is EPEVTQTPSHQVTQMGQEVILRCVPISNHLYFYWYRQILGQKVEFLVSFYNNEISEKSEIFDDQFSVERPDGSNFTLKIRSTKLEDSAMYFCASSGTEKTYEQYFGPGTRLTVT.

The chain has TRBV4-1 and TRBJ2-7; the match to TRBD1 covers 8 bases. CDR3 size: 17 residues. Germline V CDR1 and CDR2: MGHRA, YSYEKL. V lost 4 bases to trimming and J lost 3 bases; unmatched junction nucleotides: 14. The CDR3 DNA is TGCGCCAGCAGCCCACAATTAAATTCCGGGACAGGCTACGAGCAGTACTTC. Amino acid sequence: CASSPQLNSGTGYEQYF.

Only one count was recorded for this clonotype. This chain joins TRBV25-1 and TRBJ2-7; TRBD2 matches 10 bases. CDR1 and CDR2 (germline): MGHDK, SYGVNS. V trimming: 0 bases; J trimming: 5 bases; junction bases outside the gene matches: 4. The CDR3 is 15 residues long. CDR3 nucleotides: TGTGCCAGCAGTGAATATCTAGCGGGAGCCCACGAGCAGTACTTC. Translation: CASSEYLAGAHEQYF.

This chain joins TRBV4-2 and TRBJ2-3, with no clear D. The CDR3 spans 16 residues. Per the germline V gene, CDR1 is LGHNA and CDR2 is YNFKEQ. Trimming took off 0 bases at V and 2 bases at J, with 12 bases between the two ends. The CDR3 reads CASSQELGRATDTQYF. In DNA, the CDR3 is TGTGCCAGCAGCCAAGAGTTAGGAAGGGCCACAGATACGCAGTATTTT.

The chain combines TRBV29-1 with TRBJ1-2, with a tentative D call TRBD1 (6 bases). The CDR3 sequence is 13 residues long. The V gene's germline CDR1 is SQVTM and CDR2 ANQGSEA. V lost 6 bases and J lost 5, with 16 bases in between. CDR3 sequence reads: CSVGTRVPYGYTF. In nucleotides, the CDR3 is TGCAGCGTCGGGACAAGGGTTCCGTATGGCTACACCTTC.

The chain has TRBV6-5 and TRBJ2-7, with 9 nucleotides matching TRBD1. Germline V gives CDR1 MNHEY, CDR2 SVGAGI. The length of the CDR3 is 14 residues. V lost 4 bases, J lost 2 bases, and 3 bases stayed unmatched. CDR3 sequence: CASSWDRDAYEQYF. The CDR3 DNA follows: TGTGCCAGCAGTTGGGACAGGGACGCCTACGAGCAGTACTTC.

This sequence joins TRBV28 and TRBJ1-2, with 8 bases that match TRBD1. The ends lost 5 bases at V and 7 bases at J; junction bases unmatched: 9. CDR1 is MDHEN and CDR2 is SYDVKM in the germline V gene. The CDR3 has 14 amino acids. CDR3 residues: CASSPRTGSIGYTF. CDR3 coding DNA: TGTGCCAGCAGTCCGAGGACAGGGTCCATTGGCTACACCTTC.

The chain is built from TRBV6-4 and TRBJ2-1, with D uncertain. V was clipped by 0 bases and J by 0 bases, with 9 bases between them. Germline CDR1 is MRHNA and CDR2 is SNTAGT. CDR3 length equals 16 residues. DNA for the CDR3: TGTGCCAGCAGTGACTCGATAGGTTCCTCCTACAATGAGCAGTTCTTC. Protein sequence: CASSDSIGSSYNEQFF.

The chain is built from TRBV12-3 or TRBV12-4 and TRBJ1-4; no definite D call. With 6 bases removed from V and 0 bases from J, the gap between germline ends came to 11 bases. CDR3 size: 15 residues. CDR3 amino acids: CASRKRSATNEKLFF. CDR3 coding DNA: TGTGCCAGCAGAAAGAGGAGCGCAACTAATGAAAAACTGTTTTTT.

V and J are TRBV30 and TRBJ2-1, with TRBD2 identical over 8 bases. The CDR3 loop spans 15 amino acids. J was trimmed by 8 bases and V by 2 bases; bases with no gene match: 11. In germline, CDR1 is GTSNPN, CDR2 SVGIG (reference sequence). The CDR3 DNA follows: TGTGCCTGGAGTTCTACGGGACTAGGTTTTGATGAGCAGTTCTTC. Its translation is CAWSSTGLGFDEQFF.

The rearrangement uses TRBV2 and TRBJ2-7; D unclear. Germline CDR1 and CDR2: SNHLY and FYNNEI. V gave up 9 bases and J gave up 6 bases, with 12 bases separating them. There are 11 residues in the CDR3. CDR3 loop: CASRVWAEQYF. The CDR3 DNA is TGTGCCAGTAGAGTCTGGGCCGAGCAGTACTTC.

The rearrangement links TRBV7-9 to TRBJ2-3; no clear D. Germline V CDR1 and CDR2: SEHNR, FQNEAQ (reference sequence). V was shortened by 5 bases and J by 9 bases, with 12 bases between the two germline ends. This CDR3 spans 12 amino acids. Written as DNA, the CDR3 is TGTGCCAGCAGCCCGGTCCAGTACACGCAGTATTTT. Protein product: CASSPVQYTQYF.

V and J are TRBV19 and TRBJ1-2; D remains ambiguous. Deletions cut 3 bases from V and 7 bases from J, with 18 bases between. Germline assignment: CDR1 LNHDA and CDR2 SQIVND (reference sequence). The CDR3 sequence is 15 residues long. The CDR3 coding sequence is TGTGCCAGTAGTATCGTTATGACACCAAGGTCTGGCTACACCTTC. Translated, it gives CASSIVMTPRSGYTF.